This TCR beta chain emerged from a study of low-dose radiotherapy and immunotherapy resistance in tumors. Study-level background: With fractions of 0.5 Gy given every 2 weeks, Cohort 1 accumulated a total of 6.5 Gy. Every six weeks patients received intravenous ipilimumab 1 mg/kg, and every two weeks they received intravenous nivolumab 240 mg. Aspirin was taken orally at 300 mg daily by patients, and this continued for four cycles from cycle 1 day 1.

Only a few counts were recorded for this clonotype. V lost 5 bases to trimming and J lost 4 bases; unmatched junction nucleotides: 9. CDR3 length equals 15 residues. Germline V gene sequence: CDR1 SGHTA, CDR2 FQGNSA. Alpha- and beta-chain coverage of first-strand cDNA came from TRAV- and TRBV-specific primers. TCRs were amplified for roughly 20 PCR cycles with a constant-region primer and V-primer adapter. TCRdb processed the reads anew with MiXCR; each CDR3 protein has one entry. This sample has around 80,000 distinct CDR3 sequences, with 15% to 20% found just once. Time point here: after trial treatment. Treatment indicated: LDRT plus nivolumab, ipilimumab, low-dose cyclophosphamide and aspirin (RACIN trial). Donors were given nivolumab, ipilimumab, aspirin, low-dose cyclophosphamide and low-dose radiotherapy.

The chain combines TRBV7-2 with TRBJ1-2; 8 positions agree with TRBD1. The receptor comes from a male donor with prostate cancer. The sample consisted of PBMCs, taken after low-dose radiotherapy plus immunotherapy. CDR3 DNA: TGTGCCAGCAGCCCCGGTCAGGGGGCTGGCTATGGCTACACCTTC. Amino acids: CASSPGQGAGYGYTF.